A selection of T cell receptor beta chains follows, all from one sample in a study of T cell responses to AZD1222 COVID-19 vaccine. The table came from immunoSEQ multiplex PCR; TCRdb's copy has only in-frame clones and leaves some out. The data show roughly 180,000 clones, 85% to 95% seen once. Sample: peripheral blood, taken on day 0 of AZD1222 vaccination. Receptors were obtained from an adult in good health. Both conserved end residues are part of each CDR3. Fields, in order: V gene, clone size, J gene, D gene, CDR3 DNA, CDR3 protein. The D gene is left open where the match is weak. Expanded clones get a size class; other rows say once, few or many, or leave the size out.

TRBV2	-	TRBJ2-7	-	TGTGCCAGCAGTGAAGCTCTTTACGAGCAGTACTTC	CASSEALYEQYF
TRBV19	-	TRBJ2-7	TRBD2	TGTGCCAGTAGTATTTCCCCAGCGGGAAGCTCCTACGAGCAGTACTTC	CASSISPAGSSYEQYF
TRBV6-5	-	TRBJ2-1	TRBD2	TGTGCCAGCAGTTACGAAGCGGGAGTGAGGAATGAGCAGTTCTTC	CASSYEAGVRNEQFF
TRBV11-2	-	TRBJ2-3	-	TGTGCCAGCAGCTTATCGGGTCCAGATACGCAGTATTTT	CASSLSGPDTQYF
TRBV27	-	TRBJ1-6	TRBD1	TGTGCCAGCAACCGGGACAGGGACTCACCCCTCCACTTT	CASNRDRDSPLHF
TRBV24-1	-	TRBJ2-5	-	TGTGCCACCAGTGACCTAGGAAGGGGGAGGGCTCAAGAGACCCAGTACTTC	CATSDLGRGRAQETQYF
TRBV19	-	TRBJ2-1	TRBD2	TGTGCCAGTAGGTCAGCGGGAGTAATTAATGAGCAGTTCTTC	CASRSAGVINEQFF
TRBV6-1	-	TRBJ1-6	-	TGTGCCAGCAGTGAGATCTCCTATAATTCACCCCTCCACTTT	CASSEISYNSPLHF
TRBV6-5	-	TRBJ2-3	TRBD2	TGTGCCAGCACTAGCGGGAGAGGTGTGGATACGCAGTATTTT	CASTSGRGVDTQYF
TRBV3-1/TRBV3-2	-	TRBJ2-7	TRBD2	TGTGCCAGCAGCCATTCCGGGAGGCCTCCTAGGGAGCAGTACTTC	CASSHSGRPPREQYF
TRBV30	-	TRBJ2-7	-	TGTGCCTGGAGTGCGCCTAAGGGCCCGGATCCTTCCTACGAGCAGTACTTC	CAWSAPKGPDPSYEQYF
TRBV11-2	-	TRBJ1-3	-	TGTGCCAGCAGCTTAGGGGTAACACCTTTCTCTGGAAACACCATATATTTT	CASSLGVTPFSGNTIYF
TRBV6-5	-	TRBJ2-7	-	TGTGCCAGCAGTTACGGTTCCAGCGAGCAGTACTTC	CASSYGSSEQYF
TRBV27	-	TRBJ1-2	-	TGTGCCAGCAGTCCTCGGGTAAGGACTAACTATGGCTACACCTTC	CASSPRVRTNYGYTF
TRBV6-6	-	TRBJ1-3	TRBD1	TGTGCCAGCAGTCGGCGGTCCGGGACAGGGGGCGTTGGGGCTGGAAACACCATATATTTT	CASSRRSGTGGVGAGNTIYF
TRBV5-1	-	TRBJ2-2	-	TGCGCCAGCAGCTTCTTGTCTGCAGGGGCCGGGGAGCTGTTTTTT	CASSFLSAGAGELFF
TRBV19	-	TRBJ2-7	-	TGTGCCAGTAGTCCCCGAACCGGGATCTACGAGCAGTACTTC	CASSPRTGIYEQYF
TRBV29-1	-	TRBJ1-1	-	TGCAGCGTTGAAACCGGCACTGAAGCTTTCTTT	CSVETGTEAFF
TRBV28	-	TRBJ2-3	-	TGTGCCAGCAGTTTCATTATTCGGGCCTACACAGATACGCAGTATTTT	CASSFIIRAYTDTQYF
TRBV28	-	TRBJ2-1	-	TGTGCCAGCAAGGATAGGGTCAACAATGAGCAGTTCTTC	CASKDRVNNEQFF
TRBV2	-	TRBJ1-5	-	TGTGCCAGCAGTGAAGGCCTTACATCTCAGCCCCAGCATTTT	CASSEGLTSQPQHF
TRBV5-1	once	TRBJ1-2	-	TGCGCCAGCAGCCCACTGGGGGGGCTAGAGTATGGCTACACCTTC	CASSPLGGLEYGYTF
TRBV5-1	-	TRBJ1-3	-	TGCGCCAGCAGCTTGGACAGGTCCGGAAACACCATATATTTT	CASSLDRSGNTIYF
TRBV25-1	-	TRBJ1-4	TRBD1	TGTGCCAGCAAGCTGACAGGGGGAGGTGAAAAACTGTTTTTT	CASKLTGGGEKLFF
TRBV3-1/TRBV3-2	-	TRBJ2-7	TRBD1	TGTGCCAGCAGCCAGGAGAGAAGAGGGACAGGGCCCTACGAGCAGTACTTC	CASSQERRGTGPYEQYF
TRBV14	-	TRBJ2-7	TRBD1	TGTGCCAGCAGCCTAGGACAGGGCGACGAGCAGTACTTC	CASSLGQGDEQYF
TRBV5-6	-	TRBJ2-2	-	TGTGCCAGCAGCTTGGCCTACGGGGACACCGGGGAGCTGTTTTTT	CASSLAYGDTGELFF
TRBV7-6	-	TRBJ2-7	TRBD2	TGTGCCAGCAGCTTAGGGGAGGGGAGGAGCGGGAGGAACCTACGAGGACAGTACTTC	CASSLGEGRSGRNLRGQYF
TRBV6-5	-	TRBJ1-4	-	TGTGCCAGCAGGAGGGGCGGATCAACTAATGAAAAACTGTTTTTT	CASRRGGSTNEKLFF
TRBV25-1	-	TRBJ2-4	-	TGTGCCAGCAGTGTCTTTCCCTCTGGGTATTCAGCCAAAAACATTCAGTACTTC	CASSVFPSGYSAKNIQYF
TRBV5-6	-	TRBJ1-2	-	TGTGCCAGCAGTCTGGACAGTGGAGGACGTGGCTACACCTTC	CASSLDSGGRGYTF
TRBV6-6	-	TRBJ1-2	-	TGTGCCAGCACCTACCACGGGGAGGGTACTGGGGGCTACACCTTC	CASTYHGEGTGGYTF
TRBV28	-	TRBJ2-1	TRBD2	TGTGCCAGCAGTTTTCTTCGGCTAGCGGGAGGGGCTGAGCAGTTCTTC	CASSFLRLAGGAEQFF
TRBV29-1	once	TRBJ1-2	-	TGCAGCGTCGTACCTGTCAGACGACTGAACTATGGCTACACCTTC	CSVVPVRRLNYGYTF
TRBV12-3/TRBV12-4	-	TRBJ2-1	-	TGTGCCAGCAGTTTAGTGTCCTACAATGAGCAGTTCTTC	CASSLVSYNEQFF
TRBV19	-	TRBJ2-2	TRBD1	TGTGCCAGCGGACAGGCGAACACCGGGGAGCTGTTTTTT	CASGQANTGELFF
TRBV19	once	TRBJ1-1	TRBD1	TGTGCCAGTAGTATTATAGGGACAGGGCGAGGAGTTGAAGCTTTCTTT	CASSIIGTGRGVEAFF
TRBV2	-	TRBJ1-4	TRBD1	TGTGCCAGCAGTGAATTCGGACAGGGACATGAAAAACTGTTTTTT	CASSEFGQGHEKLFF
TRBV7-8	-	TRBJ1-5	-	TGTGCCAGCACTCTAGAACGTTGGCAAGAAGGCGGTCAGCCCCAGCATTTT	CASTLERWQEGGQPQHF
TRBV7-9	-	TRBJ1-4	-	TGTGCCAGCAGCTTCCAGGGGCGGGAAAAACTGTTTTTT	CASSFQGREKLFF